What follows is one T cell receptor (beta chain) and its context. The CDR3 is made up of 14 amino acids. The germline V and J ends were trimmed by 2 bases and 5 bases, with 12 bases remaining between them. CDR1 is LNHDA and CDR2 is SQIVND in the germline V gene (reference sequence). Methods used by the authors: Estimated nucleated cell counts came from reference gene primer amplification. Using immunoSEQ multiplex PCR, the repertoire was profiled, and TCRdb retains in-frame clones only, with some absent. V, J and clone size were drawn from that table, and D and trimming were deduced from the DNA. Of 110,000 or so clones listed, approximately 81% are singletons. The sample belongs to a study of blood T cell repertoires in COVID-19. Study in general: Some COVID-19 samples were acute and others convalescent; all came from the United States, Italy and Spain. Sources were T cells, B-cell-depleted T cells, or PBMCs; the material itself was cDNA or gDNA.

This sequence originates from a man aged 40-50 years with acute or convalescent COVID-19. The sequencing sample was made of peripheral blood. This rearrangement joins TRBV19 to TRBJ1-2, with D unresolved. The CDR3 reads CASSISAGGYGYTF. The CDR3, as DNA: TGTGCCAGTAGTATAAGCGCGGGAGGGTATGGCTACACCTTC.